This T cell receptor beta chain derives from a study of beta chain features in type 1 diabetes. A remark on this clone: Its target is not known.

Study findings and constraints: Within the patient group, naive, central memory and Treg TCRB repertoires appeared more similar to each other than within healthy donors. Cells with high TCR expression could be over-represented when cDNA is sequenced.

The isolated RNA, all of it, was reverse transcribed, so expressed TCRB transcripts were what got sequenced. Clones were sequenced by immunoSEQ multiplex PCR, and TCRdb holds only the in-frame ones, with some missing. The data hold about 350,000 clones, with roughly 21% observed a single time. Trimming stripped 5 bases from V and 4 bases from J, with 10 bases between. This CDR3 is 13 amino acids long. Germline CDR1 reads MNHEY; CDR2 reads SVGAGI. The sequence derives from a woman in her late teens or twenties in good health. The sequencing input was naive CD4+ T cells from blood. V is TRBV6-5 and J is TRBJ2-3; TRBD2 might be the D (5 bases). CDR3 bases: TGTGCCAGCAGTCACCCCGGGGCAGATACGCAGTATTTT. It specifies CASSHPGADTQYF.